These 26 T cell receptor beta chains came from one sample sequenced in a study of blood T cells in healthy people across ages. A second 7 to 11 cycle PCR used barcoded and J-beta primers. TCRdb redid the calling of the 5' RACE reads with MiXCR, one entry per CDR3 protein. The profile covers 720,000 or so distinct CDR3 sequences, with around 38% appearing a single time and about 30% taken by the ten largest. The source material was blood. These TCRs come from a man older than 75 in good health.

This clonotype was observed a handful of times. The chain links TRBV12-3 or TRBV12-4 to TRBJ1-1, with no clear D. This CDR3 contains 12 residues. Trimming stripped 6 bases from V and 7 bases from J, with 12 bases between. The CDR3 spells CASSLYPSEAFF. CDR3 coding DNA: TGTGCCAGCAGCCTTTACCCCAGTGAAGCTTTCTTT.

This clonotype was picked up a small number of times. V gene TRBV7-2 combines with J gene TRBJ1-5; TRBD1 might be the D (6 bases). The CDR3 has 16 residues. The germline CDR1 and CDR2 sequences are SGHTA and FQGNSA. Trimming removed 5 bases at V and 2 bases at J, with 16 bases between. CDR3 nucleotide sequence: TGTGCCAGCAGCGAACCAGGGGTGAGAGGCAATCAGCCCCAGCATTTT. Translating gives CASSEPGVRGNQPQHF.

V and J are TRBV11-3 and TRBJ2-7; the D call may be TRBD1 or TRBD2 (6 bases each). The tail of the sequence fits TRBJ2-5 better, so the J call may be wrong. CDR1 and CDR2 from the germline V gene are SGHNT and YENEEA. The CDR3 extends over 14 amino acids. CDR3 loop: CASSRRGLPETQYF. CDR3 DNA: TGTGCCAGCAGCCGACGGGGGCTGCCAGAGACCCAGTACTTC.

This clonotype has only a few counts. The V and J genes are TRBV5-6 and TRBJ2-7; D gene uncertain. This CDR3 contains 14 residues. Germline lookup yields CDR1 SGHDT and CDR2 YYEEEE. V shed 5 bases and J shed 0 bases, with 12 bases lying between them. CDR3 sequence reads: CASRPWTDSYEQYF. The CDR3 DNA is TGTGCCAGCAGACCCTGGACGGACTCCTACGAGCAGTACTTC.

In the case of this clonotype: One junction end does not reproduce the germline sequence, and a read error may be involved. The rearrangement joins TRBV7-8 to TRBJ2-6; weak D call: TRBD1 (5 bases). CDR3 length equals 18 residues. CDR1 is SGHVS, CDR2 FQNEAQ, per germline. CDR3 DNA: TGTGCCAGCAGCGCATACGGAACCTTAAGGTCTGGGGCCTACGTCCTGACTTTC. This gives the protein CASSAYGTLRSGAYVLTF. Together with reference TRBV7-8 and TRBJ2-6, the CDR3 gives the full variable domain: GAGVSQSPRYKVAKRGQDVALRCDPISGHVSLFWYQQALGQGPEFLTYFQNEAQLDKSGLPSDRFFAERPEGSVSTLKIQRTQQEDSAVYLCASSAYGTLRSGAYVLTFGAGSRLTVL.

The gene calls are TRBV9 and TRBJ2-7; 8 bases fit TRBD2. V was clipped by 3 bases and J by 7 bases; unmatched bases: 12. This CDR3 spans 15 amino acids. Germline CDR1 and CDR2: SGDLS and YYNGEE. The CDR3 DNA reads as TGTGCCAGCAGCGGCGGGGCCGGGAGGGGAAATGAGCAGTACTTC. Its protein is CASSGGAGRGNEQYF.

The chain has TRBV3-1 and TRBJ2-7; 7 bases are a match to TRBD2. The CDR3 is 16 amino acids. CDR1 is LGHDT and CDR2 is YNNKEL in the germline V gene (reference sequence). J lost 4 bases, V lost 1 base, and 10 bases had no gene match. CDR3 protein: CASSQAMTSRGYEQYF. Written as DNA, the CDR3 is TGTGCCAGCAGCCAAGCTATGACTAGCCGGGGATACGAGCAGTACTTC.

The V and J genes are TRBV5-1 and TRBJ2-3; 8 positions match TRBD2. The V segment lost 7 bases and the J segment 1 base; nucleotides outside the gene matches: 5. Germline CDR1 SGHRS, CDR2 YFSETQ. The length of the CDR3 is 14 residues. CDR3: CASQTSAGTDTQYF. DNA for the CDR3: TGCGCCAGCCAGACTAGCGCCGGCACAGATACGCAGTATTTT.

This clonotype was observed a few times. The V gene is TRBV25-1, the J gene TRBJ1-4; a weak D match, TRBD1 (5 bases). Germline-derived CDR1 and CDR2 are MGHDK and SYGVNS. V lost 11 bases and J lost 10, with 20 bases in between. The CDR3 has 13 amino acids. CDR3 sequence: CAASGTMGAKLFF. The CDR3, as DNA: TGTGCCGCATCCGGGACTATGGGTGCAAAACTGTTTTTT.

The J gene is TRBJ2-7, the V gene TRBV11-3; D remains unclear. The germline V and J ends were trimmed by 1 base and 4 bases, with 8 bases remaining between them. Germline lookup yields CDR1 SGHNT and CDR2 YENEEA. CDR3 length equals 13 residues. The CDR3 region is CASSLGVEYEQYF. The CDR3 DNA reads as TGTGCCAGCAGCTTAGGGGTGGAATACGAGCAGTACTTC.

V is TRBV7-2 and J is TRBJ2-3; 7 bases match TRBD2. V lost 1 base to trimming and J lost 4 bases; unmatched junction nucleotides: 11. CDR1 is SGHTA and CDR2 is FQGNSA in the germline V gene. There are 17 residues in the CDR3. The CDR3 protein is CASSLVHSGRGPDTQYF. The CDR3 bases are TGTGCCAGCAGCTTAGTCCATTCTGGGAGGGGCCCAGATACGCAGTATTTT.

The rearrangement uses TRBV7-2 and TRBJ2-1; TRBD2 aligns across 13 bases. The germline gives CDR1 SGHTA, CDR2 FQGNSA. J was trimmed by 15 bases and V by 3 bases; bases with no gene match: 8. This CDR3 region has 14 residues. In DNA form, the CDR3 reads TGTGCCAGCAGCTTGGGACTAGCGGGATATCAGTCGTTCTTC. Translated, it gives CASSLGLAGYQSFF.

This clonotype was picked up a small number of times. The chain uses TRBV6-2 or TRBV6-3 and TRBJ2-1, with TRBD1 matching over 8 bases. Losses at the gene ends were 6 bases for V and 1 base for J; bases not matched to a gene: 8. CDR1 and CDR2 (germline): MNHEY, SVGEGT. There are 16 residues in the CDR3. CDR3 sequence reads: CASRPTQGASYNEQFF. As DNA, the CDR3 is TGTGCCAGCAGGCCTACCCAGGGGGCGTCCTACAATGAGCAGTTCTTC.

As to this clonotype: Since a much larger clone is just one base distant, this may be a read error. The genes are TRBV6-2 or TRBV6-3 and TRBJ2-7; TRBD1 agrees at 7 bases. The CDR3 runs to 12 residues. CDR1 is MNHEY and CDR2 is SVGEGT in the germline V gene. Losses at the gene ends were 6 bases for V and 6 bases for J; bases not matched to a gene: 5. CDR3 sequence reads: CASRQGFGEQYF. The CDR3 nucleotides are TGTGCCAGCAGACAGGGGTTTGGCGAGCAGTACTTC.

V is TRBV29-1 and J is TRBJ2-5, with a possible D match to TRBD2 (6 bases). Trimming left V 4 bases short and J 11 bases short, with 23 bases between. There are 14 residues in the CDR3. From germline, CDR1 is SQVTM and CDR2 ANQGSEA. As DNA, the CDR3 is TGCAGCGTTGGAGGGACTTTAACCTACAATGAGCAGTACTTC. This sequence encodes CSVGGTLTYNEQYF.

There are a few counts of this clonotype. V and J are TRBV20-1 and TRBJ1-2; no clear D gene. Germline CDR1 DFQATT, CDR2 SNEGSKA (reference sequence). The CDR3 spans 15 residues. Between the trimmed V and J ends, which lost 3 bases and 7 bases, there was a span of 21 bases. Here the CDR3 DNA reads TGCAGTGCTAGTAGGATCACGGACCGACACGCTGGCTACACCTTC. Encoded protein: CSASRITDRHAGYTF.

This chain connects TRBV3-1 to TRBJ1-2; D is possibly TRBD1 (6 bases). The CDR3 covers 16 residues. Germline CDR1 LGHDT, CDR2 YNNKEL (reference sequence). V lost 0 bases to trimming and J lost 0 bases, with 11 bases between them. CDR3 nucleotide sequence: TGTGCCAGCAGCCAAGAAGTCGGGACAACTAACTATGGCTACACCTTC. Translating gives CASSQEVGTTNYGYTF.

This clonotype came up once. V gene TRBV12-3 or TRBV12-4 combines with J gene TRBJ2-3, with D possibly matching TRBD1 (5 bases). Deletions cut 8 bases from V and 2 bases from J, with 11 bases between. This CDR3 region has 13 residues. CDR3 loop: CASCSGFTDTQYF. The CDR3 DNA is TGTGCCAGCTGTTCAGGGTTCACAGATACGCAGTATTTT.

To note about this clonotype: The junction does not match germline at one end; this may be a read error. This CDR3 is CASGQFLLSSYNEQFF. CDR3 coding DNA: TGTGCCAGCGGCCAATTTCTATTAAGCTCCTACAATGAGCAGTTCTTC. The chain recombines TRBV14 with TRBJ2-1; D is uncertain. The length of the CDR3 is 16 residues. CDR1 and CDR2 from the germline V gene are SGHDN and FVKESK.

The rearrangement joins TRBV7-8 to TRBJ2-5; D remains ambiguous. This CDR3 region has 14 residues. In germline, CDR1 is SGHVS, CDR2 FQNEAQ. Deletions cut 1 base from V and 2 bases from J, with 8 bases between. This chain's CDR3 is CASSLGVEQETQYF. The CDR3 nucleotides are TGTGCCAGCAGCTTAGGCGTGGAACAAGAGACCCAGTACTTC.

As for this clonotype: The junction departs from germline at one end; a sequencing error may be responsible. V gene TRBV6-2 or TRBV6-3 combines with J gene TRBJ2-7; possibly TRBD1 for D (6 bases). The end of the DNA is better explained by TRBJ2-5, so the J call may be wrong. Looked up from germline, CDR1 is MNHEY and CDR2 is SVGEGT. CDR3 length: 14 residues. CDR3 sequence: CTSSSGTSTETQYF. For the CDR3, the DNA is TGTACCAGCAGCTCCGGGACATCTACAGAGACCCAGTACTTC.

The chain employs TRBV7-2 and TRBJ2-5; D remains unclear. CDR1 is SGHTA and CDR2 is FQGNSA in the germline V gene. The V and J ends lost 5 bases and 3 bases respectively, with 4 bases between them. CDR3 length: 11 amino acids. The CDR3 nucleotides are TGTGCCAGCAGCAACGAAGAGACCCAGTACTTC. Its protein product is CASSNEETQYF.

The chain joins TRBV6-5 to TRBJ1-6; the D gene is possibly TRBD1 (6 bases). Germline CDR1 and CDR2: MNHEY and SVGAGI. The V gene lost 7 bases and the J gene lost 7 bases, with 14 bases spanning the gap. The CDR3 consists of 14 residues. CDR3 residues: CASNPQGGNSPLHF. CDR3 in DNA: TGTGCCAGCAATCCACAGGGTGGAAATTCACCCCTCCACTTT.

The chain employs TRBV7-2 and TRBJ2-7, with D possibly being TRBD1 (7 bases). The closer fit of TRBJ2-5 to the DNA end suggests the J call may be wrong. CDR1 and CDR2 (germline): SGHTA, FQGNSA. CDR3 length: 16 amino acids. CDR3 in DNA: TGTGCCAGCAGCTTAGGTCTGGGGCAGGGGGGAGAGACCCAGTACTTC. Protein product: CASSLGLGQGGETQYF.

Worth noting for this clonotype: This clone may be a read error of a much larger clone one base away. The chain carries TRBV28 and TRBJ2-1, with D unresolved. The germline gives CDR1 MDHEN, CDR2 SYDVKM. This CDR3 spans 15 amino acids. CDR3 loop: CASSPQSEAHKEQFF. CDR3 in DNA: TGTGCCAGCAGTCCCCAGAGCGAGGCCCACAAGGAGCAGTTCTTC.

This clonotype was observed at least ten times. This chain links TRBV7-2 with TRBJ2-5; D gene ambiguous. V was clipped by 1 base and J by 7 bases, with 4 bases between them. The CDR3 covers 11 residues. From germline, CDR1 is SGHTA and CDR2 FQGNSA. The CDR3 region has the DNA TGTGCCAGCAGCTTAGAGGTGACCCAGTACTTC. This encodes CASSLEVTQYF.